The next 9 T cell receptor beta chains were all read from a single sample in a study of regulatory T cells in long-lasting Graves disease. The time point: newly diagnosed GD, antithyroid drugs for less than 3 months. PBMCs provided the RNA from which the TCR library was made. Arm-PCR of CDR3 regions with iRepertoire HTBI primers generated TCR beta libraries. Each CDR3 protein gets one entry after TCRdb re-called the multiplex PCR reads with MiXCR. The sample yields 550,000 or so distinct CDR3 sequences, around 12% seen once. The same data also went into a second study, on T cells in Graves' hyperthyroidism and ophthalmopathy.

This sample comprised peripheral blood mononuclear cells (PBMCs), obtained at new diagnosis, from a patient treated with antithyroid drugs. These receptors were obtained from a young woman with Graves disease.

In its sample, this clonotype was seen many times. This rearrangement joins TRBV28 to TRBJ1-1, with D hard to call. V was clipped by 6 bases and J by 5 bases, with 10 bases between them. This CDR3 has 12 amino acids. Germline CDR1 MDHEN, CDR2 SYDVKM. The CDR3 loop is CASRAGNTEAFF. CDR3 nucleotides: TGTGCCAGCAGGGCAGGTAATACTGAAGCTTTCTTT.

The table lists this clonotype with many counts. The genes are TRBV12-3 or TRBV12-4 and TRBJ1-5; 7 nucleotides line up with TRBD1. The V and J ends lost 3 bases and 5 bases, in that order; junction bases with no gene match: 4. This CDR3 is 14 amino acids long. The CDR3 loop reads CASSLGDSDQPQHF. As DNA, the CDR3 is TGTGCCAGCAGTTTGGGGGACAGCGATCAGCCCCAGCATTTT.

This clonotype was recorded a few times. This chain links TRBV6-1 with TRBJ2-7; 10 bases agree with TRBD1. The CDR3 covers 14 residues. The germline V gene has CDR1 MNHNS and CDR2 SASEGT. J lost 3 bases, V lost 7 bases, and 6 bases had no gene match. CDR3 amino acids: CASTGQGVGYEQYF. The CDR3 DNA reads TGTGCCAGCACCGGACAGGGGGTGGGCTACGAGCAGTACTTC.

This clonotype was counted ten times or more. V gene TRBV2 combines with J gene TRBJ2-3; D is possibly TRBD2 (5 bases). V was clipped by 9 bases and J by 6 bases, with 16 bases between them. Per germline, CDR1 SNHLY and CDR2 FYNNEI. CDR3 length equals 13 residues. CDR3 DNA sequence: TGTGCCAGAAAGAGCGGCCAGAGGGATACGCAGTATTTT. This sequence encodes CARKSGQRDTQYF.

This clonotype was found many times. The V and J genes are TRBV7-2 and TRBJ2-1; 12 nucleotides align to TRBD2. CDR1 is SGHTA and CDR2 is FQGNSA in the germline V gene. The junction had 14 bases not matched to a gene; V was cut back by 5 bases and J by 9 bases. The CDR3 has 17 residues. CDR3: CASSVRTSGIGRAEQFF. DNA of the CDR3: TGTGCCAGCAGCGTAAGGACTAGCGGGATAGGAAGGGCTGAGCAGTTCTTC.

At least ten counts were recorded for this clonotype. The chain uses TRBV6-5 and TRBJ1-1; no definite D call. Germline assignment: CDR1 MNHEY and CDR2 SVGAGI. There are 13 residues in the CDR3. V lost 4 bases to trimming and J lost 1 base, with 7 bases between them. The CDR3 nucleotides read TGTGCCAGCAGTTGGGCGGCGAACACTGAAGCTTTCTTT. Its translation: CASSWAANTEAFF.

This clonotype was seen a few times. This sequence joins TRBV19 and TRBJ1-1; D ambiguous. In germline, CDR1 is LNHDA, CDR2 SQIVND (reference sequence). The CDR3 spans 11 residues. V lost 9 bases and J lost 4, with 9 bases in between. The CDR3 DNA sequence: TGTGCCAGCCGGAGGAGCACTGAAGCTTTCTTT. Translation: CASRRSTEAFF.

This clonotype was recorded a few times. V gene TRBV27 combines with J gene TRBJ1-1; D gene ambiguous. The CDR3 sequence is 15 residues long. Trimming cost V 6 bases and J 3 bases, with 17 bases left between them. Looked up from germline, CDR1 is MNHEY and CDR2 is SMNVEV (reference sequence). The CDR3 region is CASSPYSVGDTEAFF. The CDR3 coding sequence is TGTGCCAGCAGCCCCTATTCAGTCGGGGACACTGAAGCTTTCTTT.

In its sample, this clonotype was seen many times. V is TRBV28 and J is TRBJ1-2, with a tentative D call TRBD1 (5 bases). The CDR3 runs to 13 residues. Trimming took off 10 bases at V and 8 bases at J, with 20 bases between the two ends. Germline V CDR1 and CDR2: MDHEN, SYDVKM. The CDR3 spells CATNFRTSDGYTF. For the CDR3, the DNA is TGTGCCACCAACTTCAGGACATCGGACGGCTACACCTTC.